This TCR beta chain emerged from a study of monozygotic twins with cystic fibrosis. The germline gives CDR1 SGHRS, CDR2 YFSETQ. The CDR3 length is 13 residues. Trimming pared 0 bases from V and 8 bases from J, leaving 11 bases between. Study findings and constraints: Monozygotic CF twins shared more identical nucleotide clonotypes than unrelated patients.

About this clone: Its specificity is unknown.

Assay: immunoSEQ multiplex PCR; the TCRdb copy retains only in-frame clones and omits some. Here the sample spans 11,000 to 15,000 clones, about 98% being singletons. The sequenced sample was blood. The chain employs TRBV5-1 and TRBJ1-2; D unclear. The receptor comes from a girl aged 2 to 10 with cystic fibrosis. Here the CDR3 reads CASSLGPREGYTF. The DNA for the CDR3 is TGCGCCAGCAGCTTGGGTCCCCGAGAGGGCTACACCTTC.